The present T cell receptor (beta chain) was sequenced within a study of cytomegalovirus exposure and HLA in healthy donors. Though nominally healthy at sampling, donors likely had unrecorded immune exposures. 60 Vbeta and 13 Jbeta primers were used in PCR. Data came from immunoSEQ multiplex PCR; TCRdb stores just in-frame clones and leaves some out. The sample yields some 200,000 clones, roughly four fifths seen once. In the case of this clone: Its antigen remains unidentified.

The study, taken as a whole, reports: TCR beta sequences reportedly predicted most subjects' HLA-A and HLA-B alleles accurately.

The length of the CDR3 is 16 residues. Trimming stripped 0 bases from V and 4 bases from J, with 14 bases between. Germline CDR1 reads ENHRY; CDR2 reads SYGVKD. This sequence joins TRBV10-3 and TRBJ2-3; tentative D call: TRBD2 (7 bases). The specimen was PBMCs. The receptor's source is a girl aged 2 to 10 in good health and CMV-seronegative. This chain's CDR3 is CAISESLGGGPDTQYF. CDR3 DNA: TGTGCCATCAGTGAGTCGTTAGGGGGGGGGCCAGATACGCAGTATTTT.